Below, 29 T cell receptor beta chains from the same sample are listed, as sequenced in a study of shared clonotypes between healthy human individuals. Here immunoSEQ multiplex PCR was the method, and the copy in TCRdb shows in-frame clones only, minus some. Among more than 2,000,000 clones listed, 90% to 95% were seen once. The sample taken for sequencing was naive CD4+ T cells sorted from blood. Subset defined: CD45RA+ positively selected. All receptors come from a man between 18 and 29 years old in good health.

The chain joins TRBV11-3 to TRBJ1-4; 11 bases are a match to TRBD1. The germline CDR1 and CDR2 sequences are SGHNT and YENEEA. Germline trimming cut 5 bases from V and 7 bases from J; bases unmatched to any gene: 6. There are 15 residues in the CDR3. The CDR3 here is CASSPGTGGGEKLFF. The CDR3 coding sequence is TGTGCCAGCAGCCCTGGGACAGGGGGAGGTGAAAAACTGTTTTTT.

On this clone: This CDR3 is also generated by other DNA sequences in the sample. This CDR3 reads CASSIGGQGYNEQFF. CDR3 DNA: TGTGCCAGTAGTATTGGGGGGCAGGGCTACAATGAGCAGTTCTTC. V is TRBV19 and J is TRBJ2-1; D possibly matches TRBD1 or TRBD2 (6 bases each). The CDR3 length is 15 residues. The V gene lost 3 bases and the J gene lost 3 bases, with 12 bases spanning the gap. Germline loops: CDR1 LNHDA, CDR2 SQIVND (reference sequence).

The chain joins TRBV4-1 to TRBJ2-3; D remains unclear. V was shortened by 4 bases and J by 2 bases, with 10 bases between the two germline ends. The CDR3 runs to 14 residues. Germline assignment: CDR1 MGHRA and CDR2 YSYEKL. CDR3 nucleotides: TGCGCCAGCAGCCGACGAGACTCCACAGATACGCAGTATTTT. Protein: CASSRRDSTDTQYF.

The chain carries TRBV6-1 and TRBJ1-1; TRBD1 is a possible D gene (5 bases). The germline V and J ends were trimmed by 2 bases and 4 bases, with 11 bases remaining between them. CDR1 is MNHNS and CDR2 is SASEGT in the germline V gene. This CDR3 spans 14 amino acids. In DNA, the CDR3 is TGTGCCAGCAGTGAAAGCGGGGCCAGCACTGAAGCTTTCTTT. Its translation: CASSESGASTEAFF.

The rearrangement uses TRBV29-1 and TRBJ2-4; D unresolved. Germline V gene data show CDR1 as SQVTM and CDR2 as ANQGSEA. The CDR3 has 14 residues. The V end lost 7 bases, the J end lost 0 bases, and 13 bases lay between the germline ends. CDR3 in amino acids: CSAAEFLAKNIQYF. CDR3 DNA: TGCAGCGCCGCGGAATTCCTAGCCAAAAACATTCAGTACTTC. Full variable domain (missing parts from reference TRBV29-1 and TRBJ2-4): SAVISQKPSRDICQRGTSLTIQCQVDSQVTMMFWYRQQPGQSLTLIATANQGSEATYESGFVIDKFPISRPNLTFSTLTVSNMSPEDSSIYLCSAAEFLAKNIQYFGAGTRLSVL.

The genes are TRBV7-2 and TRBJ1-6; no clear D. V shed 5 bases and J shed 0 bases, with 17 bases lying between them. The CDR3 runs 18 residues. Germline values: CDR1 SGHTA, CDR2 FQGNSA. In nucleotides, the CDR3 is TGTGCCAGCAGCCCGAGGATCACTGGAGGCTCCTATAATTCACCCCTCCACTTT. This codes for CASSPRITGGSYNSPLHF.

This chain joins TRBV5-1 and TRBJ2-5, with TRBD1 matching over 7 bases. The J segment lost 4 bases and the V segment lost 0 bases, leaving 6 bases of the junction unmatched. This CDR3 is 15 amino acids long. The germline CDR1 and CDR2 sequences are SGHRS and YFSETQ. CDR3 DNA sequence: TGCGCCAGCAGCTTGGGACAGGGAAACAGAGAGACCCAGTACTTC. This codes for CASSLGQGNRETQYF.

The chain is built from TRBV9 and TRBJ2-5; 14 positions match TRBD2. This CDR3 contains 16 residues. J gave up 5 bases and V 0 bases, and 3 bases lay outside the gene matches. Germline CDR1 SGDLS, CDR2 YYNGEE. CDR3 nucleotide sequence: TGTGCCAGCAGCGTAGGACTAGCGGGGGGGTCGGAGACCCAGTACTTC. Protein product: CASSVGLAGGSETQYF.

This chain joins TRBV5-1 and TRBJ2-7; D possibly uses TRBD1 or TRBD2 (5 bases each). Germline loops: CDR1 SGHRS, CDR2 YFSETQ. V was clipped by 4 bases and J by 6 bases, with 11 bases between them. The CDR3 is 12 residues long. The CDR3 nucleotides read TGCGCCAGCAGCCAAGGGACGCGCGAGCAGTACTTC. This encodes CASSQGTREQYF.

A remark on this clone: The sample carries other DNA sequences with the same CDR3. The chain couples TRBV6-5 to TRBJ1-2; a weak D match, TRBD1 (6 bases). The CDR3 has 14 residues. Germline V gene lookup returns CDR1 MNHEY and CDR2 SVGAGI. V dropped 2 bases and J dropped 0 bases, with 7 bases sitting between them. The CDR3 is CASSYRQANYGYTF. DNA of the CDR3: TGTGCCAGCAGTTACCGACAGGCTAACTATGGCTACACCTTC.

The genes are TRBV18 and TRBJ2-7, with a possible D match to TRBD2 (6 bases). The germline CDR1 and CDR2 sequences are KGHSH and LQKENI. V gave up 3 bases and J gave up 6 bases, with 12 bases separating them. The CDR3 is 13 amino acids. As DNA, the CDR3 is TGTGCCAGCTCACCCCGGGGCGGGGTCGAGCAGTACTTC. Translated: CASSPRGGVEQYF.

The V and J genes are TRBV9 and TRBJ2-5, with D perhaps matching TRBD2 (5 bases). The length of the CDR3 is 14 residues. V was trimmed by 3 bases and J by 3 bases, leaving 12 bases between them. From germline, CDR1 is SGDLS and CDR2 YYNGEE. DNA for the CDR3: TGTGCCAGCAGCGCGGGGTCGGGAAAAGAGACCCAGTACTTC. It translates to CASSAGSGKETQYF.

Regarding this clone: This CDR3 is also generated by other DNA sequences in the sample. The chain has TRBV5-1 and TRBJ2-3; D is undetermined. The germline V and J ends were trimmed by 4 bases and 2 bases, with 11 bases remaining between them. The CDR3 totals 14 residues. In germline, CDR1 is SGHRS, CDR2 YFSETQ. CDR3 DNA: TGCGCCAGCAGCCCGCCTGGGATCACAGATACGCAGTATTTT. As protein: CASSPPGITDTQYF.

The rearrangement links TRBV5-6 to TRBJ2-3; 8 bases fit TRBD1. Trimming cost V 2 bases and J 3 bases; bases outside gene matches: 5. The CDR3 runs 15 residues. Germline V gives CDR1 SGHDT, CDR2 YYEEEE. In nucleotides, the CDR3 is TGTGCCAGCAGCTTCGTGGACAGGGAGACAGATACGCAGTATTTT. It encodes CASSFVDRETDTQYF.

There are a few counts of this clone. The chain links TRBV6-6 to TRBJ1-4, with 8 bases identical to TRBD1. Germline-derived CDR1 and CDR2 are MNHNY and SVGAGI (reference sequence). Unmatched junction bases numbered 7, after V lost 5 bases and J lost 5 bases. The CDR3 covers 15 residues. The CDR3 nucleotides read TGTGCCAGCAGTCAGGGGACAGGCTTGAATGAAAAACTGTTTTTT. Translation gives CASSQGTGLNEKLFF.

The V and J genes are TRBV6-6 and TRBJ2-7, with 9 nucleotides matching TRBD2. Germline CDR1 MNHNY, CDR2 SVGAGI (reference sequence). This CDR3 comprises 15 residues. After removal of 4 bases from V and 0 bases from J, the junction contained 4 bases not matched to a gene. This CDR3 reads CASSSTSGSSYEQYF. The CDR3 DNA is TGTGCCAGCAGTTCGACTAGCGGCAGCTCCTACGAGCAGTACTTC.

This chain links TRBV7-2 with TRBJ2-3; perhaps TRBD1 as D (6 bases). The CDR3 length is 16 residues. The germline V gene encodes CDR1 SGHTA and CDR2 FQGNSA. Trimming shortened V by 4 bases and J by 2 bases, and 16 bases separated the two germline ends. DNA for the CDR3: TGTGCCAGCAGCTCCCCCCGGGACACCCACACAGATACGCAGTATTTT. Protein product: CASSSPRDTHTDTQYF.

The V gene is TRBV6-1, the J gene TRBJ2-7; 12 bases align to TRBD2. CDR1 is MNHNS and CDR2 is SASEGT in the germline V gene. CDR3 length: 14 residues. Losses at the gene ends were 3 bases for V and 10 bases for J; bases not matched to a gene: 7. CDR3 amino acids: CASSEPSGRGAQYF. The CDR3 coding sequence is TGTGCCAGCAGTGAGCCTAGCGGGAGGGGAGCACAGTACTTC.

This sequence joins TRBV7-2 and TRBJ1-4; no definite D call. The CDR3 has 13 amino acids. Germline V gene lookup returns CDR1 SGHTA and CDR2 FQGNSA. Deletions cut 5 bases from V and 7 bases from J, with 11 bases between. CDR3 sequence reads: CASSPRGGEKLFF. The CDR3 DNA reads TGTGCCAGCAGCCCTCGGGGTGGTGAAAAACTGTTTTTT. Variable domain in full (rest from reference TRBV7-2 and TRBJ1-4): GAGVSQSPSNKVTEKGKDVELRCDPISGHTALYWYRQSLGQGLEFLIYFQGNSAPDKSGLPSDRFSAERTGGSVSTLTIQRTQQEDSAVYLCASSPRGGEKLFFGSGTQLSVL.

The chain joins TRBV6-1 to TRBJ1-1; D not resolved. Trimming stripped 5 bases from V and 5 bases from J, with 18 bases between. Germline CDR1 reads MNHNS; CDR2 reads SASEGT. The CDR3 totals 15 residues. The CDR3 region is CASSPRDPSGTEAFF. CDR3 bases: TGTGCCAGCAGTCCCCGGGATCCGTCGGGGACTGAAGCTTTCTTT.

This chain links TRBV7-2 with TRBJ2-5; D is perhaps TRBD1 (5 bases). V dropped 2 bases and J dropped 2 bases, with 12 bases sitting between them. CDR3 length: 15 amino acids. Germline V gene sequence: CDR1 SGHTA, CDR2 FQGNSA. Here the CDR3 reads CASSLFLGQQETQYF. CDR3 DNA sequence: TGTGCCAGCAGCTTATTCTTGGGGCAGCAAGAGACCCAGTACTTC.

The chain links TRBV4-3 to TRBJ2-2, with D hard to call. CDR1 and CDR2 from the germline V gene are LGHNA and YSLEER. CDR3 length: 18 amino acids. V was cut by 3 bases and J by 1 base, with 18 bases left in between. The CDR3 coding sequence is TGCGCCAGCAGCCACCTGGGTAGGTTAGCCCTGAACACCGGGGAGCTGTTTTTT. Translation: CASSHLGRLALNTGELFF.

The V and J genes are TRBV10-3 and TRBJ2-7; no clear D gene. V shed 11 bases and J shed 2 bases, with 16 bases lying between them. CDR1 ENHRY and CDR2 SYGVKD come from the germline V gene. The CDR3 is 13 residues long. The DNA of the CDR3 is TGTGCCCCAAAGGGCCCAGCCACCTACGAGCAGTACTTC. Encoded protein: CAPKGPATYEQYF.

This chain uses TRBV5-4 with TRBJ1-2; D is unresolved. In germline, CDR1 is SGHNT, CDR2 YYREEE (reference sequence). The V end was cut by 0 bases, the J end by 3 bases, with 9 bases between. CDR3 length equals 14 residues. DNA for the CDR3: TGTGCCAGCAGCTTGGACCGCCGGGACTATGGCTACACCTTC. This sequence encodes CASSLDRRDYGYTF.

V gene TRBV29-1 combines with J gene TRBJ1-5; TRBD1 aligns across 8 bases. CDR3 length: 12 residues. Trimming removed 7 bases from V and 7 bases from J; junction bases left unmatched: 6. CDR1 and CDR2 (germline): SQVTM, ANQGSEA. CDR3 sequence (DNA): TGCAGCGGCGCAGGACAGGGCCAGCCCCAGCATTTT. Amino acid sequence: CSGAGQGQPQHF.

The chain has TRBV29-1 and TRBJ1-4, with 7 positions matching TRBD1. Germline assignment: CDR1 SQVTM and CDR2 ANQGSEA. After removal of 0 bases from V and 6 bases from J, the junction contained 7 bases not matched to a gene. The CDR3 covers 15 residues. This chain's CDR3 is CSVEDGGRGDEKLFF. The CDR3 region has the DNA TGCAGCGTTGAAGACGGGGGCAGGGGGGATGAAAAACTGTTTTTT.

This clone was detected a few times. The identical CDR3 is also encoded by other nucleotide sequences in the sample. The CDR3 bases are TGCGCCAGCAGCTCGGGACAGAACTATGGCTACACCTTC. Translation gives CASSSGQNYGYTF. The chain employs TRBV5-1 and TRBJ1-2; 7 bases are a match to TRBD1. The J segment lost 2 bases and the V segment lost 3 bases, leaving 1 base of the junction unmatched. The CDR3 length is 13 residues. In germline, CDR1 is SGHRS, CDR2 YFSETQ.

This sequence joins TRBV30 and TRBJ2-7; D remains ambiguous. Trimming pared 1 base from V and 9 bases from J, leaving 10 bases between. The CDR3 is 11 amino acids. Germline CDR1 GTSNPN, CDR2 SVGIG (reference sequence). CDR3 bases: TGTGCCTGGAGTGGGGTGGGCCCGCAGTACTTC. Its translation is CAWSGVGPQYF.

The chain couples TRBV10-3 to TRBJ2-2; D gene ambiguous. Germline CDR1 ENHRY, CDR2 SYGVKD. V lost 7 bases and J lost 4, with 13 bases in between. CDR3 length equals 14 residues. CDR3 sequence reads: CAINHGPATGELFF. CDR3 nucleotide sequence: TGTGCCATCAACCACGGGCCAGCCACCGGGGAGCTGTTTTTT.